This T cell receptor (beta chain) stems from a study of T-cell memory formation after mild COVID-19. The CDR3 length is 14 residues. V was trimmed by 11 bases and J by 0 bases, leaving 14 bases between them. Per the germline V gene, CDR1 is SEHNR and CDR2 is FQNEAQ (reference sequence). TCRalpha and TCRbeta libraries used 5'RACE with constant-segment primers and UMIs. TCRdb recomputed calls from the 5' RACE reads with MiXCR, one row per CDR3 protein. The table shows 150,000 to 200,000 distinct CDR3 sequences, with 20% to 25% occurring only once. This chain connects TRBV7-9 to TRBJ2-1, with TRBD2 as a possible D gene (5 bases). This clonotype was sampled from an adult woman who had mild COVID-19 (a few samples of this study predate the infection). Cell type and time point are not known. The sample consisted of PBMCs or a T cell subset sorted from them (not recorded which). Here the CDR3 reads CAGGGSRSYNEQFF. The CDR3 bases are TGTGCCGGAGGAGGCTCTCGCTCCTACAATGAGCAGTTCTTC.